Listed below are T cell receptor beta chains from one sample, sequenced in a study of cytomegalovirus exposure and HLA in healthy donors. Sequencing was performed with immunoSEQ multiplex PCR; in TCRdb, only in-frame clones are kept and a portion is missing. The sample carries 120,000 to 150,000 clones, 76% recorded once. Sequenced: PBMCs. These receptor sequences come from a middle-aged man in good health and CMV-seronegative. CDR3s include the opening cysteine and the closing phenylalanine or tryptophan. The order of the fields is J gene, D gene, V gene, clone size, CDR3 DNA, CDR3 protein. The D gene is left open where the match is weak. Where a row states a size, it is once, few, many or the class of an expanded clone; other rows omit it.

j_call: TRBJ2-5
d_call: NA
v_call: TRBV27
clone_size: few
cdr3_nt: TGTGCCAGCAGTTCACCCTACAGGATTCAAGAGACCCAGTACTTC
cdr3_aa: CASSSPYRIQETQYF

j_call: TRBJ2-1
d_call: TRBD2
v_call: TRBV30
clone_size: NA
cdr3_nt: TGTGCCTGGAGTTATGACCAGGGACTAGCGGGGGGCAATGAGCAGTTCTTC
cdr3_aa: CAWSYDQGLAGGNEQFF

j_call: TRBJ2-5
d_call: TRBD2
v_call: TRBV19
clone_size: NA
cdr3_nt: TGTGCCAGTAGTCAGACTAGCGGAGGCGGGGAGACCCAGTACTTC
cdr3_aa: CASSQTSGGGETQYF

j_call: TRBJ2-7
d_call: NA
v_call: TRBV11-1
clone_size: NA
cdr3_nt: TGTGCCGGCAGCTTAGGAGGCTCCTACGAGCAGTACTTC
cdr3_aa: CAGSLGGSYEQYF

j_call: TRBJ2-5
d_call: TRBD2
v_call: TRBV28
clone_size: NA
cdr3_nt: TGTGCCAGCACTTTTGGGATGGGGGGGTACCAAGAGACCCAGTACTTC
cdr3_aa: CASTFGMGGYQETQYF

j_call: TRBJ2-7
d_call: TRBD1
v_call: TRBV2
clone_size: NA
cdr3_nt: TGTGCCAGCGGTCCGGGACAGGGGTTCCACGAGCAGTACTTC
cdr3_aa: CASGPGQGFHEQYF

j_call: TRBJ2-2
d_call: NA
v_call: TRBV6-5
clone_size: NA
cdr3_nt: TGTGCCAGCAGAGTCGGAGCAGTCACCGGGGAGCTGTTTTTT
cdr3_aa: CASRVGAVTGELFF

j_call: TRBJ2-5
d_call: NA
v_call: TRBV11-2
clone_size: NA
cdr3_nt: TGTGCCAGCAGCTTATCATACCAAGAGACCCAGTACTTC
cdr3_aa: CASSLSYQETQYF

j_call: TRBJ1-5
d_call: NA
v_call: TRBV28
clone_size: NA
cdr3_nt: TGTGCCAGCAGTCCAAACGGTGCCGGGTGGAATCAGCCCCAGCATTTT
cdr3_aa: CASSPNGAGWNQPQHF

j_call: TRBJ2-2
d_call: NA
v_call: TRBV5-5
clone_size: few
cdr3_nt: TGTGCCAGCAGCTTGGAAGGGGGAGGGGCCGGGGAGCTGTTTTTT
cdr3_aa: CASSLEGGGAGELFF

j_call: TRBJ2-7
d_call: NA
v_call: TRBV18
clone_size: NA
cdr3_nt: TGTGCCAGCTCTCCTGAGGACAGTAACTCCTACGAGCAGTACTTC
cdr3_aa: CASSPEDSNSYEQYF

j_call: TRBJ2-7
d_call: NA
v_call: TRBV7-9
clone_size: NA
cdr3_nt: TGTGCCAGCAGCCTCTACGAGCAGTACTTC
cdr3_aa: CASSLYEQYF

j_call: TRBJ2-3
d_call: TRBD2
v_call: TRBV7-6
clone_size: NA
cdr3_nt: TGTGCCAGCAGCAACATAGCGGGCCGCACAGATACGCAGTATTTT
cdr3_aa: CASSNIAGRTDTQYF

j_call: TRBJ2-7
d_call: TRBD2
v_call: TRBV7-9
clone_size: NA
cdr3_nt: TGTTCCAGCAGCTTAACCGGGACTAGCGGGACCTACGAGCAGTACTTC
cdr3_aa: CSSSLTGTSGTYEQYF

j_call: TRBJ2-2
d_call: TRBD1
v_call: TRBV11-3
clone_size: NA
cdr3_nt: TGTGCCAGCAGCTTAGGGACAGGGGGCACCGGGGAGCTGTTTTTT
cdr3_aa: CASSLGTGGTGELFF

j_call: TRBJ2-1
d_call: NA
v_call: TRBV15
clone_size: once
cdr3_nt: TGTGCCACCAGCAGAGATCTGGGCAGGTACAATGAGCAGTTCTTC
cdr3_aa: CATSRDLGRYNEQFF

j_call: TRBJ2-3
d_call: NA
v_call: TRBV5-5
clone_size: NA
cdr3_nt: TGTGCCAGCAGCTTGTCCTGGGGCGGCACAGATACGCAGTATTTT
cdr3_aa: CASSLSWGGTDTQYF

j_call: TRBJ2-2
d_call: TRBD1
v_call: TRBV4-1
clone_size: NA
cdr3_nt: TGCGCCAGCAGCCAAGGAGTACCGGGACAGGGTTCGGTCGGAACGGACACCGGGGAGCTGTTTTTT
cdr3_aa: CASSQGVPGQGSVGTDTGELFF

j_call: TRBJ2-7
d_call: TRBD2
v_call: TRBV19
clone_size: NA
cdr3_nt: TGTGCCAGTAGTATACGGGAGGGTTGGGGCGAGCAGTACTTC
cdr3_aa: CASSIREGWGEQYF

j_call: TRBJ2-7
d_call: TRBD2
v_call: TRBV19
clone_size: NA
cdr3_nt: TGTGCCAGTAGTATAGCCGGGGGGGCCTACGAGCAGTACTTC
cdr3_aa: CASSIAGGAYEQYF

j_call: TRBJ2-1
d_call: TRBD2
v_call: TRBV28
clone_size: NA
cdr3_nt: TGTGCCAGCAGTCTATCAGCGGGAGGGCCTAGGAATGAGCAGTTCTTC
cdr3_aa: CASSLSAGGPRNEQFF

j_call: TRBJ2-2
d_call: TRBD1
v_call: TRBV4-3
clone_size: few
cdr3_nt: TGCGCCAGCAGCCAAGATCGGACAGGGAGGTCCGGGGAGCTGTTTTTT
cdr3_aa: CASSQDRTGRSGELFF

j_call: TRBJ2-1
d_call: NA
v_call: TRBV6-5
clone_size: few
cdr3_nt: TGTGCCAGCAAATTAGCGGACCTCCCCGGGGACCAGTTCTTC
cdr3_aa: CASKLADLPGDQFF

j_call: TRBJ2-7
d_call: NA
v_call: TRBV4-1
clone_size: NA
cdr3_nt: TGCGCCAGCAGCCAAGAGAGCAGGCGCTCCTACGAGCAGTACTTC
cdr3_aa: CASSQESRRSYEQYF

j_call: TRBJ2-3
d_call: TRBD2
v_call: TRBV7-8
clone_size: NA
cdr3_nt: TGTGCCAGCAGCTTAGGACCGGGGGGGCCGACAGATACGCAGTATTTT
cdr3_aa: CASSLGPGGPTDTQYF